Each of the 32 T cell receptor beta chains below was sequenced from the same sample in a study of blood T cell repertoires in COVID-19. Sequencing used immunoSEQ multiplex PCR; TCRdb keeps in-frame clones, though not all of them. The data contain roughly 100,000 clones, around 86% of them singletons. The sample taken for sequencing was peripheral blood. These receptors were collected from a man older than 75 with acute or convalescent COVID-19.

V is TRBV5-1 and J is TRBJ2-7; the match to TRBD1 covers 7 bases. CDR1 is SGHRS, CDR2 YFSETQ, per germline. V lost 0 bases, J lost 2 bases, and 2 bases stayed unmatched. The length of the CDR3 is 14 residues. The CDR3 protein is CASSLGQGAYEQYF. Written as DNA, the CDR3 is TGCGCCAGCAGCTTGGGACAGGGCGCCTACGAGCAGTACTTC.

The chain recombines TRBV7-9 with TRBJ2-7, with 10 nucleotides matching TRBD1. CDR1 is SEHNR and CDR2 is FQNEAQ in the germline V gene (reference sequence). CDR3 length: 16 residues. J lost 3 bases, V lost 4 bases, and 9 bases had no gene match. In DNA form, the CDR3 reads TGTGCCAGCAGCTCACGGGACAGGGGACTCCGCTACGAGCAGTACTTC. Translated: CASSSRDRGLRYEQYF. The entire variable domain, with the rest obtained from reference TRBV7-9 and TRBJ2-7, is as follows: DTGVSQNPRHKITKRGQNVTFRCDPISEHNRLYWYRQTLGQGPEFLTYFQNEAQLEKSRLLSDRFSAERPKGSFSTLEIQRTEQGDSAMYLCASSSRDRGLRYEQYFGPGTRLTVT.

V is TRBV3-1 (or the pseudogene TRBV3-2) and J is TRBJ2-7; 9 bases align to TRBD1. The V gene's germline CDR1 is LGHDT and CDR2 YNNKEL (reference sequence). The CDR3 totals 15 residues. V gave up 5 bases and J gave up 4 bases; unmatched junction bases: 9. The DNA of the CDR3 is TGTGCCAGCAGCGACCGGGACAGGGCAGTATACGAGCAGTACTTC. This codes for CASSDRDRAVYEQYF.

The chain recombines TRBV30 with TRBJ2-2; perhaps TRBD1 as D (5 bases). The CDR3 covers 15 residues. Germline V gene sequence: CDR1 GTSNPN, CDR2 SVGIG (reference sequence). Trimming removed 0 bases at V and 5 bases at J, with 13 bases between. The chain's CDR3 is CAWSVGQGRTGELFF. The CDR3 coding sequence is TGTGCCTGGAGTGTTGGGCAGGGAAGGACCGGGGAGCTGTTTTTT.

V is TRBV28 and J is TRBJ2-1; 11 bases match TRBD2. Germline CDR1 MDHEN, CDR2 SYDVKM. The CDR3 covers 16 residues. Trimming took 2 bases from V and 4 from J; bases not matched to a gene: 4. This CDR3 reads CASSLVGLAGYNEQFF. The CDR3 bases are TGTGCCAGCAGTTTAGTAGGACTAGCGGGTTACAATGAGCAGTTCTTC.

The J gene is TRBJ1-1, the V gene TRBV7-2, with TRBD1 identical over 8 bases. The CDR3 contains 14 residues. From germline, CDR1 is SGHTA and CDR2 FQGNSA. The J segment lost 4 bases and the V segment lost 4 bases, leaving 5 bases of the junction unmatched. The CDR3 DNA is TGTGCCAGCAGCTCCCGGACAGGGACCACTGAAGCTTTCTTT. Its translation is CASSSRTGTTEAFF.

This clone was counted once. The chain joins TRBV11-2 to TRBJ2-5, with a possible D match to TRBD1 (6 bases). CDR1 and CDR2 (germline): SGHAT, FQNNGV. V dropped 4 bases and J dropped 3 bases, with 15 bases sitting between them. The CDR3 extends over 15 amino acids. The CDR3 here is CASSSQTAGEETQYF. The DNA for the CDR3 is TGTGCCAGCAGCTCCCAAACGGCAGGGGAAGAGACCCAGTACTTC.

This chain joins TRBV5-1 and TRBJ1-6, with 7 bases aligning to TRBD1. J lost 0 bases, V lost 3 bases, and 3 bases had no gene match. Looked up from germline, CDR1 is SGHRS and CDR2 is YFSETQ. The CDR3 length is 16 residues. DNA for the CDR3: TGCGCCAGCAGCTCGACAGGGTCCTCCTATAATTCACCCCTCCACTTT. Its protein is CASSSTGSSYNSPLHF.

V usage is TRBV9 and J usage is TRBJ2-1, with a tentative D call TRBD2 (5 bases). This CDR3 contains 19 residues. CDR1 is SGDLS, CDR2 YYNGEE, per germline. The V and J ends lost 1 base and 0 bases respectively, with 20 bases between them. CDR3 residues: CASSVSPGMAGGSYNEQFF. The CDR3, as DNA: TGTGCCAGCAGCGTATCCCCGGGAATGGCCGGAGGCTCCTACAATGAGCAGTTCTTC.

This clone was seen just once. The rearrangement links TRBV28 to TRBJ1-3; a weak D match, TRBD1 (6 bases). V shed 6 bases and J shed 1 base, with 13 bases lying between them. Germline V lookup: CDR1 MDHEN, CDR2 SYDVKM. The CDR3 has 15 amino acids. The CDR3 region has the DNA TGTGCCAGCAGCTCTTTAGGGGGTTCTGGAAACACCATATATTTT. Protein product: CASSSLGGSGNTIYF. The full variable domain, its missing parts supplied by reference TRBV28 and TRBJ1-3, is DVKVTQSSRYLVKRTGEKVFLECVQDMDHENMFWYRQDPGLGLRLIYFSYDVKMKEKGDIPEGYSVSREKKERFSLILESASTNQTSMYLCASSSLGGSGNTIYFGEGSWLTVV.

The chain combines TRBV7-9 with TRBJ1-6; the match to TRBD1 covers 8 bases. Germline lookup yields CDR1 SEHNR and CDR2 FQNEAQ (reference sequence). Trimming cost V 3 bases and J 7 bases; bases outside gene matches: 5. CDR3 length: 15 residues. The CDR3 nucleotides read TGTGCCAGCAGCTTCCAGGGGGCAGGGAATTCACCCCTCCACTTT. It translates to CASSFQGAGNSPLHF.

The J gene is TRBJ2-7, the V gene TRBV7-2, with TRBD2 as a possible D gene (5 bases). V lost 3 bases, J lost 5 bases, and 11 bases lay in between. The CDR3 consists of 13 residues. Per the germline V gene, CDR1 is SGHTA and CDR2 is FQGNSA. Written as DNA, the CDR3 is TGTGCCAGCAGCTTTACTAGGGAACACGAGCAGTACTTC. Protein product: CASSFTREHEQYF.

This chain uses TRBV7-9 with TRBJ2-7; D perhaps matches TRBD1 (5 bases). Trimming shortened V by 1 base and J by 11 bases, and 12 bases separated the two germline ends. Germline V gives CDR1 SEHNR, CDR2 FQNEAQ (reference sequence). There are 12 residues in the CDR3. DNA for the CDR3: TGTGCCAGCAGCTTAGAGGGGCAAGAGGAGTACTTC. It yields the protein CASSLEGQEEYF.

V is TRBV11-3 and J is TRBJ2-7; 12 bases line up with TRBD1. V was pared by 5 bases and J by 5 bases, with 4 bases of the junction left unmatched. The CDR3 runs to 14 residues. Germline loops: CDR1 SGHNT, CDR2 YENEEA. The CDR3: CASSRGQGAHEQYF. Written as DNA, the CDR3 is TGTGCCAGCAGCCGGGGACAGGGGGCCCACGAGCAGTACTTC.

This clone has only a few counts. The chain is built from TRBV19 and TRBJ1-6, with D perhaps TRBD1 (6 bases). This CDR3 has 15 amino acids. Germline V CDR1 and CDR2: LNHDA, SQIVND (reference sequence). Trimming cost V 3 bases and J 7 bases, with 13 bases left between them. CDR3 DNA: TGTGCCAGTAGTATTGGGGGCGCAGACAATTCACCCCTCCACTTT. Translated, it gives CASSIGGADNSPLHF.

This rearrangement joins TRBV5-6 to TRBJ2-7, with D possibly matching TRBD2 (6 bases). V was trimmed by 2 bases and J by 7 bases, leaving 25 bases between them. This CDR3 is built from 17 residues. Germline V CDR1 and CDR2: SGHDT, YYEEEE. CDR3 bases: TGTGCCAGCAGCTTAAATAGGAGGGACTCCAGGGCCGCGGAGCAGTACTTC. Translation gives CASSLNRRDSRAAEQYF. The whole variable domain, filled in from reference TRBV5-6 and TRBJ2-7, reads DAGVTQSPTHLIKTRGQQVTLRCSPKSGHDTVSWYQQALGQGPQFIFQYYEEEERQRGNFPDRFSGHQFPNYSSELNVNALLLGDSALYLCASSLNRRDSRAAEQYFGPGTRLTVT.

The chain uses TRBV5-1 and TRBJ2-3, with 9 bases matching TRBD2. This CDR3 has 15 residues. Trimming at V came to 4 bases and at J to 0 bases, leaving 3 bases not matched to a gene. Germline V gene data show CDR1 as SGHRS and CDR2 as YFSETQ. The CDR3 nucleotides are TGCGCCAGCAGCGCTAGCGGGGCCAGCACAGATACGCAGTATTTT. This translates into CASSASGASTDTQYF.

The chain joins TRBV2 to TRBJ2-4; TRBD2 matches 9 bases. With V trimmed by 2 bases and J by 1 base, 6 bases remained unmatched. This CDR3 is 17 amino acids long. Germline CDR1 and CDR2: SNHLY and FYNNEI. The DNA of the CDR3 is TGTGCCAGCAGTGAAACCCGCGGGAGGGCGGCCAAAAACATTCAGTACTTC. It yields the protein CASSETRGRAAKNIQYF.

This chain links TRBV6-5 with TRBJ2-7, with 9 nucleotides matching TRBD1. Germline assignment: CDR1 MNHEY and CDR2 SVGAGI. The V segment lost 4 bases and the J segment 2 bases; nucleotides outside the gene matches: 3. The length of the CDR3 is 14 residues. CDR3 bases: TGTGCCAGCAGTTCTGGACAGGGGCCCTACGAGCAGTACTTC. Protein product: CASSSGQGPYEQYF.

The CDR3 here is CSVLTNSGNTIYF. The DNA for the CDR3 is TGCAGCGTCCTCACAAACTCTGGAAACACCATATATTTT. J is TRBJ1-3 and V is TRBV29-1; no clear D gene. CDR3 length: 13 amino acids. Germline values: CDR1 SQVTM, CDR2 ANQGSEA. Trimming pared 6 bases from V and 0 bases from J, leaving 9 bases between.

Note on this clone: Other DNA sequences within the sample encode an identical CDR3. The chain employs TRBV7-9 and TRBJ1-1, with D perhaps TRBD1 (6 bases). The ends were cut back, 5 bases at V and 2 bases at J, with 9 bases in the middle. The germline CDR1 and CDR2 sequences are SEHNR and FQNEAQ (reference sequence). CDR3 size: 13 residues. The CDR3 loop reads CASSPTGNTEAFF. As DNA, the CDR3 is TGTGCCAGCAGCCCGACAGGTAACACTGAAGCTTTCTTT. Variable domain in full (rest from reference TRBV7-9 and TRBJ1-1): DTGVSQNPRHKITKRGQNVTFRCDPISEHNRLYWYRQTLGQGPEFLTYFQNEAQLEKSRLLSDRFSAERPKGSFSTLEIQRTEQGDSAMYLCASSPTGNTEAFFGQGTRLTVV.

This clone was recorded once. V usage is TRBV28 and J usage is TRBJ2-1; no definite D call. Trimming left V 2 bases short and J 10 bases short, with 9 bases between. CDR3 length: 12 amino acids. Germline V gene sequence: CDR1 MDHEN, CDR2 SYDVKM. The CDR3 loop is CASSLLAREQFF. CDR3 DNA: TGTGCCAGCAGTTTACTGGCTAGGGAGCAGTTCTTC.

The gene calls are TRBV5-1 and TRBJ1-1, with D tentatively TRBD1 (6 bases). Trimming took off 3 bases at V and 5 bases at J, with 14 bases between the two ends. Per the germline V gene, CDR1 is SGHRS and CDR2 is YFSETQ. The CDR3 spans 14 residues. CDR3 region: CASSSPEGVTEAFF. The CDR3 nucleotides read TGCGCCAGCAGCTCCCCAGAGGGGGTGACTGAAGCTTTCTTT.

The CDR3: CASSPGGGEQFF. For the CDR3, the DNA is TGTGCCAGCAGCCCCGGGGGGGGTGAGCAGTTCTTC. The chain combines TRBV27 with TRBJ2-1; 8 bases map to TRBD2. The ends lost 6 bases at V and 9 bases at J; junction bases unmatched: 4. The germline V gene has CDR1 MNHEY and CDR2 SMNVEV (reference sequence). This CDR3 region has 12 residues.

V gene TRBV30 combines with J gene TRBJ2-2, with unresolved D. There are 13 residues in the CDR3. The V gene lost 7 bases and the J gene lost 6 bases, with 15 bases spanning the gap. CDR1 and CDR2 (germline): GTSNPN, SVGIG (reference sequence). The CDR3 DNA reads TGTGCCTCGTCCGGGTCCTTATCCGGGGAGCTGTTTTTT. Translating it yields CASSGSLSGELFF.

The V gene is TRBV2, the J gene TRBJ1-1; D is undetermined. Germline V lookup: CDR1 SNHLY, CDR2 FYNNEI. Trimming took 3 bases from V and 4 from J, leaving 9 bases between them. The CDR3 runs to 13 residues. CDR3 coding DNA: TGTGCCAGCAGTGACGAGGGAACCACTGAAGCTTTCTTT. Encoded protein: CASSDEGTTEAFF.

The J gene is TRBJ2-1, the V gene TRBV25-1; 7 bases line up with TRBD2. The CDR3 extends over 13 amino acids. Germline CDR1 reads MGHDK; CDR2 reads SYGVNS. V gave up 6 bases and J gave up 3 bases; unmatched junction bases: 2. The CDR3 sequence: CASRASGYNEQFF. The CDR3 DNA reads as TGTGCCAGCAGGGCTAGCGGCTACAATGAGCAGTTCTTC.

This sequence joins TRBV5-1 and TRBJ1-4, with 7 bases fitting TRBD1. The CDR3 consists of 15 residues. Per germline, CDR1 SGHRS and CDR2 YFSETQ. Trimming cost V 4 bases and J 2 bases; bases outside gene matches: 5. The CDR3 loop reads CASSPVQGTNEKLFF. The DNA for the CDR3 is TGCGCCAGCAGCCCGGTACAGGGGACTAATGAAAAACTGTTTTTT.

V gene TRBV30 combines with J gene TRBJ1-1; a weak D match, TRBD1 (5 bases). The CDR3 spans 13 residues. Germline lookup yields CDR1 GTSNPN and CDR2 SVGIG (reference sequence). Trimming shortened V by 1 base and J by 6 bases, and 12 bases separated the two germline ends. CDR3 nucleotide sequence: TGTGCCTGGAGTGGACCAGCGGGGGCTGAAGCTTTCTTT. It translates to CAWSGPAGAEAFF.

The chain links TRBV6-6 to TRBJ2-4; 10 bases align to TRBD2. Germline CDR1 reads MNHNY; CDR2 reads SVGAGI (reference sequence). This CDR3 has 17 residues. The junction had 13 bases not matched to a gene; V was cut back by 6 bases and J by 5 bases. CDR3 region: CASRRLAGIQTQNIQYF. CDR3 DNA: TGTGCCAGCAGACGACTAGCGGGTATACAAACCCAAAACATTCAGTACTTC.

The chain uses TRBV6-2 or TRBV6-3 and TRBJ1-6; D uncertain. The CDR3 extends over 16 amino acids. Germline V CDR1 and CDR2: MNHEY, SVGEGT. The germline V and J ends were trimmed by 2 bases and 7 bases, with 15 bases remaining between them. The CDR3 region has the DNA TGTGCCAGCAGTTACGAGGGAGTAACGTACAATTCACCCCTCCACTTT. It is translated as CASSYEGVTYNSPLHF.

The chain has TRBV19 and TRBJ2-7; perhaps TRBD2 as D (5 bases). Germline V gene data show CDR1 as LNHDA and CDR2 as SQIVND (reference sequence). The CDR3 consists of 13 residues. CDR3 sequence: CATSPGDSYEQYF. The CDR3 coding sequence is TGTGCTACCTCCCCCGGGGACTCCTACGAGCAGTACTTC.